These 13 T cell receptor beta chains were all obtained from the same sample, sequenced in a study of beta chain features in type 1 diabetes. Expressed TCRB transcripts got sequenced, as all isolated RNA was reverse transcribed. Libraries were prepared by immunoSEQ multiplex PCR; TCRdb keeps only in-frame clonotypes and omits some of them. In the table there are around 290,000 clones, 7% to 9% of which are singletons. Sequencing input: central memory CD4+ T cells from blood. These receptors all stem from a woman under 30 in good health.

This clone was detected a few times. The chain recombines TRBV9 with TRBJ2-1, with TRBD2 identical over 8 bases. CDR1 is SGDLS and CDR2 is YYNGEE in the germline V gene. The CDR3 totals 15 residues. V shed 4 bases and J 4 bases; nucleotides not matched to a gene: 7. Here the CDR3 DNA reads TGTGCCAGCAGCACAAGCGGGAGCCCTTACAATGAGCAGTTCTTC. It codes for CASSTSGSPYNEQFF.

Comments on this clone: The same CDR3 is also encoded by other DNA sequences in this sample. The chain's CDR3 is CASSQVRQGDAGSPLHF. CDR3 sequence (DNA): TGTGCCAGCAGCCAAGTTCGGCAGGGTGACGCGGGTTCACCCCTCCACTTT. The V gene is TRBV4-2, the J gene TRBJ1-6; D is possibly TRBD1 (5 bases). Deletions cut 1 base from V and 9 bases from J, with 19 bases between. The CDR3 totals 17 residues. Germline V gene lookup returns CDR1 LGHNA and CDR2 YNFKEQ.

The chain has TRBV18 and TRBJ2-3; D is unresolved. The V gene lost 0 bases and the J gene lost 5 bases, with 9 bases spanning the gap. Germline V gene lookup returns CDR1 KGHSH and CDR2 LQKENI. The CDR3 covers 14 residues. The CDR3 DNA reads as TGTGCCAGCTCACCACCGGGCAGACAAGATACGCAGTATTTT. The encoded protein is CASSPPGRQDTQYF.

This clone has just a few counts. The rearrangement uses TRBV19 and TRBJ2-1, with TRBD2 matching 7 bases. The CDR3 runs to 17 residues. The J segment lost 3 bases and the V segment lost 6 bases, leaving 14 bases of the junction unmatched. CDR1 is LNHDA, CDR2 SQIVND, per germline (reference sequence). CDR3 bases: TGTGCCAGTAGCTGGGGCTTAGGGCTAGCGGTCTACAATGAGCAGTTCTTC. Residues: CASSWGLGLAVYNEQFF.

The chain is built from TRBV5-4 and TRBJ1-1; no firm D call. CDR3 length equals 14 residues. Deletions cut 4 bases from V and 4 bases from J, with 14 bases between. Germline lookup yields CDR1 SGHNT and CDR2 YYREEE (reference sequence). CDR3: CASSNERGATEAFF. The CDR3 DNA reads as TGTGCCAGCAGCAACGAGCGGGGTGCCACTGAAGCTTTCTTT.

This clone has only a few counts. The V and J genes are TRBV28 and TRBJ1-1, with D unresolved. There are 13 residues in the CDR3. V shed 2 bases and J shed 5 bases, with 9 bases lying between them. In germline, CDR1 is MDHEN, CDR2 SYDVKM. The CDR3 spells CASSLNLGTEAFF. CDR3 bases: TGTGCCAGCAGTTTAAATTTGGGTACTGAAGCTTTCTTT.

J is TRBJ1-5 and V is TRBV15, with a tentative D call TRBD1 (5 bases). Trimming took off 3 bases at V and 5 bases at J, with 11 bases between the two ends. The germline CDR1 and CDR2 sequences are LNHNV and YYDKDF (reference sequence). The CDR3 length is 14 residues. CDR3 DNA sequence: TGTGCCACCAGCAGGGCATTGGGGGATCAGCCCCAGCATTTT. It is translated as CATSRALGDQPQHF.

The chain carries TRBV7-2 and TRBJ2-7, with 8 positions matching TRBD2. This CDR3 comprises 13 residues. Per germline, CDR1 SGHTA and CDR2 FQGNSA. Trimming took 5 bases from V and 6 from J; bases not matched to a gene: 6. The CDR3 loop is CASSLAGGREQYF. The CDR3 DNA reads as TGTGCCAGCAGCCTTGCGGGGGGCCGCGAGCAGTACTTC.

The chain recombines TRBV30 with TRBJ1-3; D gene uncertain. V lost 0 bases and J 7 bases, leaving 13 bases between the germline ends. CDR1 and CDR2 from the germline V gene are GTSNPN and SVGIG (reference sequence). CDR3 length equals 14 residues. This chain's CDR3 is CAWSVRGNLNTIYF. The CDR3 nucleotides read TGTGCCTGGAGTGTACGAGGGAACTTGAACACCATATATTTT.

The sample holds a few counts of this clone. The rearrangement uses TRBV5-1 and TRBJ2-1; 7 bases match TRBD1. The germline V gene encodes CDR1 SGHRS and CDR2 YFSETQ. The CDR3 runs 15 residues. J lost 3 bases, V lost 0 bases, and 3 bases had no gene match. CDR3: CASSLDGTVYNEQFF. CDR3 sequence (DNA): TGCGCCAGCAGCTTGGACGGGACAGTCTACAATGAGCAGTTCTTC.

This clone was counted between two and nine times. The chain carries TRBV5-1 and TRBJ1-1; weak D call: TRBD1 (6 bases). CDR1 and CDR2 (germline): SGHRS, YFSETQ. Trimming took off 7 bases at V and 1 base at J, with 20 bases between the two ends. This CDR3 comprises 16 residues. CDR3 sequence: CASRRRGGTANTEAFF. The DNA for the CDR3 is TGCGCCAGCCGCAGGCGGGGGGGCACTGCGAACACTGAAGCTTTCTTT.

This clone has ten or more counts. V and J are TRBV9 and TRBJ1-2; D is undetermined. The CDR3 loop spans 14 amino acids. The germline V gene encodes CDR1 SGDLS and CDR2 YYNGEE. With 4 bases removed from V and 2 bases from J, the gap between germline ends came to 12 bases. The CDR3 loop reads CASSPSTRNYGYTF. CDR3 nucleotides: TGTGCCAGCAGCCCGTCGACAAGGAACTATGGCTACACCTTC.

The chain employs TRBV11-2 and TRBJ2-3, with 8 bases identical to TRBD1. The CDR3 length is 15 residues. The V and J ends lost 3 bases and 1 base, in that order; junction bases with no gene match: 3. Germline lookup yields CDR1 SGHAT and CDR2 FQNNGV. CDR3 coding DNA: TGTGCCAGCAGCTTTGACAGGGGAGGCACAGATACGCAGTATTTT. Protein product: CASSFDRGGTDTQYF. Full variable domain (rest looked up from reference TRBV11-2 and TRBJ2-3): EAGVAQSPRYKIIEKRQSVAFWCNPISGHATLYWYQQILGQGPKLLIQFQNNGVVDDSQLPKDRFSAERLKGVDSTLKIQPAKLEDSAVYLCASSFDRGGTDTQYFGPGTRLTVL.